These 30 T cell receptor beta chains share one sample of origin, sequenced in a study of T cell repertoires in cytomegalovirus infection. One entry per CDR3 protein results from TCRdb running MiXCR on the reads. The sample lists around 130,000 distinct CDR3 sequences; more than 7% were seen once. What was sequenced was PBMCs. The receptors come from a human donor in good health (CMV status not recorded). Some clones in this sample may be carry-over from other donors' samples.

This clonotype was recorded at least ten times. The rearrangement links TRBV7-2 to TRBJ2-7; 8 bases are a match to TRBD2. The CDR3 is 15 amino acids. Per germline, CDR1 SGHTA and CDR2 FQGNSA. After removal of 8 bases from V and 5 bases from J, the junction contained 14 bases not matched to a gene. Here the CDR3 reads CASSAWRGAGNEQYF. CDR3 bases: TGTGCCAGCTCCGCCTGGCGGGGGGCCGGGAACGAGCAGTACTTC.

This clonotype was seen repeatedly, ten times or more. The V call is TRBV12-3 or TRBV12-4, the J call TRBJ2-1; D tentatively fits TRBD1 or TRBD2 (5 bases each). Trimming took off 2 bases at V and 13 bases at J, with 15 bases between the two ends. The CDR3 loop spans 13 amino acids. In nucleotides, the CDR3 is TGTGCCAGCAGTTTAAATTCCCGGGACCATCAGTTCTTC. It translates to CASSLNSRDHQFF.

There are many counts of this clonotype. J is TRBJ2-3 and V is TRBV11-2; D gene ambiguous. Germline lookup yields CDR1 SGHAT and CDR2 FQNNGV. The CDR3 covers 16 residues. Between the trimmed V and J ends, which lost 1 base and 0 bases, there was a span of 11 bases. The CDR3 region has the DNA TGTGCCAGCAGCTTAGGGCAGACCCGTAGCACAGATACGCAGTATTTT. Translating gives CASSLGQTRSTDTQYF.

At least ten counts were recorded for this clonotype. J is TRBJ2-2 and V is TRBV6-1, with D perhaps matching TRBD1 (5 bases). The CDR3 is 13 amino acids. The V gene's germline CDR1 is MNHNS and CDR2 SASEGT. With 2 bases removed from V and 6 bases from J, the gap between germline ends came to 7 bases. This CDR3 reads CASSEIGAGELFF. The CDR3 DNA sequence: TGTGCCAGCAGTGAAATAGGGGCCGGGGAGCTGTTTTTT.

This clonotype showed up many times. The V and J genes are TRBV4-2 and TRBJ1-2; D is undetermined. Trimming left V 8 bases short and J 3 bases short, with 13 bases between. The germline CDR1 and CDR2 sequences are LGHNA and YNFKEQ. The CDR3 contains 13 residues. This CDR3 reads CASGNVRDYGYTF. The CDR3 DNA sequence: TGTGCCAGCGGAAATGTGCGTGACTATGGCTACACCTTC.

This clonotype was detected only a few times. The J gene is TRBJ2-7, the V gene TRBV6-1; D is uncertain. V was trimmed by 3 bases and J by 5 bases, leaving 5 bases between them. Germline V gene sequence: CDR1 MNHNS, CDR2 SASEGT. This CDR3 region has 11 residues. The DNA of the CDR3 is TGTGCCAGCAGTGACGTTCACGAGCAGTACTTC. Its translation: CASSDVHEQYF.

This chain uses TRBV20-1 with TRBJ2-1, with TRBD2 matching over 9 bases. The junction had 11 bases not matched to a gene; V was cut back by 6 bases and J by 5 bases. Germline V lookup: CDR1 DFQATT, CDR2 SNEGSKA (reference sequence). The CDR3 covers 15 residues. The CDR3 spells CSAVSLAGRDNEQFF. CDR3 nucleotide sequence: TGCAGTGCCGTCTCTCTAGCGGGGCGGGACAATGAGCAGTTCTTC.

This clonotype showed up just once. The V gene is TRBV28, the J gene TRBJ1-2; D possibly corresponds to TRBD1 (5 bases). Trimming left V 1 base short and J 5 bases short, with 11 bases between. Germline CDR1 MDHEN, CDR2 SYDVKM. The CDR3 totals 14 residues. This CDR3 reads CASSLFREGYGYTF. CDR3 nucleotide sequence: TGTGCCAGCAGTTTATTCAGGGAGGGGTATGGCTACACCTTC.

This clonotype was seen repeatedly, ten times or more. The chain uses TRBV7-2 and TRBJ1-5; D remains ambiguous. The CDR3 is made up of 13 amino acids. Trimming took 0 bases from V and 7 from J, leaving 7 bases between them. Germline CDR1 is SGHTA and CDR2 is FQGNSA. The CDR3 region is CASSLAPTQPQHF. CDR3 coding DNA: TGTGCCAGCAGCTTAGCGCCGACACAGCCCCAGCATTTT.

V gene TRBV20-1 combines with J gene TRBJ1-2; 9 bases are shared with TRBD1. The CDR3 sequence is 13 residues long. J was trimmed by 8 bases and V by 6 bases; bases with no gene match: 10. Germline CDR1 is DFQATT and CDR2 is SNEGSKA (reference sequence). CDR3 in amino acids: CSAVGQGSRGYTF. DNA for the CDR3: TGCAGTGCCGTCGGACAGGGGTCGCGAGGCTACACCTTC.

This clonotype was counted many times. V and J are TRBV5-1 and TRBJ1-1; 7 bases map to TRBD1. With 7 bases clipped from V and 1 base from J, the junction kept 7 bases outside the gene matches. Germline V gives CDR1 SGHRS, CDR2 YFSETQ. The CDR3 covers 14 residues. The CDR3 sequence is CASQQGTTNTEAFF. The CDR3 DNA reads TGCGCCAGCCAACAGGGGACGACGAACACTGAAGCTTTCTTT. The variable domain in full, with the rest retrieved from reference TRBV5-1 and TRBJ1-1, is KAGVTQTPRYLIKTRGQQVTLSCSPISGHRSVSWYQQTPGQGLQFLFEYFSETQRNKGNFPGRFSGRQFSNSRSEMNVSTLELGDSALYLCASQQGTTNTEAFFGQGTRLTVV.

This clonotype was observed at least ten times. V usage is TRBV7-2 and J usage is TRBJ2-1, with D possibly matching TRBD2 (5 bases). The CDR3 runs 12 residues. In germline, CDR1 is SGHTA, CDR2 FQGNSA. Trimming took off 3 bases at V and 13 bases at J, with 13 bases between the two ends. The CDR3 is CASSFTGKTQFF. CDR3 coding DNA: TGTGCCAGCAGCTTTACCGGGAAAACTCAGTTCTTC.

This clonotype was counted at least ten times. The J gene is TRBJ2-1, the V gene TRBV5-5, with 9 bases aligning to TRBD1. The CDR3 runs to 15 residues. Per germline, CDR1 SGHKS and CDR2 YYEKEE (reference sequence). J was trimmed by 7 bases and V by 3 bases; bases with no gene match: 8. The CDR3 bases are TGTGCCAGCAGCTCACCGGGACAGGGCGAGAATGAGCAGTTCTTC. Translation: CASSSPGQGENEQFF.

This clonotype was detected many times. The J gene is TRBJ1-5, the V gene TRBV19; D is perhaps TRBD1 (5 bases). The CDR3 spans 15 residues. Germline values: CDR1 LNHDA, CDR2 SQIVND (reference sequence). Trimming stripped 5 bases from V and 3 bases from J, with 14 bases between. CDR3 residues: CASSAGQAFNQPQHF. The CDR3 DNA is TGTGCCAGTAGTGCCGGACAAGCTTTCAATCAGCCCCAGCATTTT.

This sequence joins TRBV9 and TRBJ2-5; 12 bases are shared with TRBD2. Germline V gene data show CDR1 as SGDLS and CDR2 as YYNGEE. CDR3 length: 17 amino acids. The trim removed 0 bases at V and 5 bases at J, leaving 8 bases unmatched. This chain's CDR3 is CASSVGASGGALETQYF. DNA for the CDR3: TGTGCCAGCAGCGTAGGAGCTAGCGGGGGGGCTCTGGAGACCCAGTACTTC. The full variable domain, completed using reference TRBV9 and TRBJ2-5, is DSGVTQTPKHLITATGQRVTLRCSPRSGDLSVYWYQQSLDQGLQFLIQYYNGEERAKGNILERFSAQQFPDLHSELNLSSLELGDSALYFCASSVGASGGALETQYFGPGTRLLVL.

This clonotype was recorded many times. A single base separates this from a much larger clone, so it may be a read error. The chain is built from TRBV12-3 or TRBV12-4 and TRBJ1-3, with D hard to call. This CDR3 has 11 residues. With 6 bases removed from V and 4 bases from J, the gap between germline ends came to 4 bases. DNA of the CDR3: TGTGCCAGCAGGTTCGGAAACACCATATATTTT. It translates to CASRFGNTIYF.

To note about this clonotype: This may stem from a read error, because a much larger clone lies one nucleotide away. The V gene is TRBV6-1, the J gene TRBJ2-5; D not resolved. CDR1 MNHNS and CDR2 SASEGT come from the germline V gene. There are 11 residues in the CDR3. The CDR3 nucleotides are TGTGCCAGCAAATTCTTGGAGACCCAGAACTTC. As protein: CASKFLETQNF.

In this sample, this clonotype turned up a few times. This chain joins TRBV9 and TRBJ2-1, with TRBD2 matching over 9 bases. The CDR3 has 15 residues. Germline V gene lookup returns CDR1 SGDLS and CDR2 YYNGEE. Trimming cost V 0 bases and J 10 bases; bases outside gene matches: 8. The CDR3 DNA follows: TGTGCCAGCAGCGTAGGGGGACTAGCAGGGCAGGAGCAGTTCTTC. This encodes CASSVGGLAGQEQFF.

This clonotype came up many times. This chain links TRBV27 with TRBJ2-3; 8 bases match TRBD2. CDR1 and CDR2 (germline): MNHEY, SMNVEV (reference sequence). The CDR3 is 17 residues long. With V trimmed by 7 bases and J by 3 bases, 15 bases remained unmatched. CDR3 bases: TGTGCCAGCAAGCGGGGGACGATCAGGATGGGGACAGATACGCAGTATTTT. Amino acids: CASKRGTIRMGTDTQYF.

This clonotype came up many times. CDR3 region: CASSFHATQYF. The CDR3 DNA follows: TGTGCCAGCAGTTTTCACGCGACCCAGTACTTC. The chain uses TRBV12-3 or TRBV12-4 and TRBJ2-5; D call uncertain. V was shortened by 3 bases and J by 7 bases, with 6 bases between the two germline ends. The CDR3 sequence is 11 residues long.

This clonotype was seen ten or more times. This rearrangement joins TRBV12-3 or TRBV12-4 to TRBJ1-2; D is perhaps TRBD1 (5 bases). CDR3 length: 15 amino acids. V was cut by 3 bases and J by 4 bases, with 15 bases left in between. In DNA form, the CDR3 reads TGTGCCAGCAGTTTGGCGTCAGGGCCATTCTATGGCTACACCTTC. This sequence encodes CASSLASGPFYGYTF.

The J gene is TRBJ2-1, the V gene TRBV5-4; the match to TRBD1 covers 8 bases. The CDR3 has 15 residues. The J segment lost 8 bases and the V segment lost 1 base, leaving 8 bases of the junction unmatched. In germline, CDR1 is SGHNT, CDR2 YYREEE (reference sequence). The CDR3 DNA sequence: TGTGCCAGCAGCTTGAGCCAGGGGGCCGTAGATGAGCAGTTCTTC. Its translation is CASSLSQGAVDEQFF. Full variable domain (missing parts from reference TRBV5-4 and TRBJ2-1): ETGVTQSPTHLIKTRGQQVTLRCSSQSGHNTVSWYQQALGQGPQFIFQYYREEENGRGNFPPRFSGLQFPNYSSELNVNALELDDSALYLCASSLSQGAVDEQFFGPGTRLTVL.

The chain employs TRBV5-1 and TRBJ2-1; 11 bases line up with TRBD2. This CDR3 contains 15 residues. Germline CDR1 and CDR2: SGHRS and YFSETQ. The junction had 3 bases not matched to a gene; V was cut back by 3 bases and J by 4 bases. CDR3: CASSWGLAEYNEQFF. In DNA, the CDR3 is TGCGCCAGCAGCTGGGGACTAGCGGAGTACAATGAGCAGTTCTTC.

The sample holds a few counts of this clonotype. The rearrangement links TRBV9 to TRBJ2-7; perhaps TRBD2 as D (7 bases). The germline V gene has CDR1 SGDLS and CDR2 YYNGEE. Trimming took 0 bases from V and 4 from J, leaving 14 bases between them. This CDR3 spans 15 amino acids. This chain's CDR3 is CASSVELGGPYEQYF. The CDR3 DNA is TGTGCCAGCAGCGTAGAGCTCGGGGGGCCATACGAGCAGTACTTC.

This clonotype was seen many times. The rearrangement links TRBV11-1 to TRBJ2-3, with 9 bases fitting TRBD1. Trimming at V came to 2 bases and at J to 6 bases, leaving 3 bases not matched to a gene. The CDR3 sequence is 14 residues long. The germline gives CDR1 SGHAT, CDR2 FQDESV (reference sequence). CDR3 amino acids: CASSLQDRGDTQYF. CDR3 sequence (DNA): TGTGCCAGCAGCTTACAGGACAGGGGTGATACGCAGTATTTT.

Comments on this clonotype: A much larger clonotype is one base distant, so this may be a read error. This sequence joins TRBV19 and TRBJ2-3; D not resolved. Germline lookup yields CDR1 LNHDA and CDR2 SQIVND (reference sequence). The CDR3 has 12 amino acids. The CDR3 loop reads CASSRRLDKQYF. In nucleotides, the CDR3 is TGTGCCAGTAGTCGCCGTTTAGATAAGCAGTATTTT. Based on the CDR3 plus reference TRBV19 and TRBJ2-3, the full variable domain is DGGITQSPKYLFRKEGQNVTLSCEQNLNHDAMYWYRQDPGQGLRLIYYSQIVNDFQKGDIAEGYSVSREKKESFPLTVTSAQKNPTAFYLCASSRRLDKQYFGPGTRLTVL.

This clonotype was seen many times. The chain recombines TRBV5-5 with TRBJ2-5, with a tentative D call TRBD2 (5 bases). The CDR3 contains 17 residues. Per germline, CDR1 SGHKS and CDR2 YYEKEE (reference sequence). Trimming removed 4 bases from V and 3 bases from J, with 22 bases in between. DNA of the CDR3: TGTGCCAGCAGCCGGGAAATGGTCACCAACAGTAAAGAGACCCAGTACTTC. Translated: CASSREMVTNSKETQYF. Variable domain in full (rest from reference TRBV5-5 and TRBJ2-5): DAGVTQSPTHLIKTRGQQVTLRCSPISGHKSVSWYQQVLGQGPQFIFQYYEKEERGRGNFPDRFSARQFPNYSSELNVNALLLGDSALYLCASSREMVTNSKETQYFGPGTRLLVL.

Comments on this clonotype: This may come from a read error, since a much larger clone is one base off. This rearrangement joins TRBV27 to TRBJ2-3, with a possible D match to TRBD2 (7 bases). The CDR3 is 15 amino acids. Germline V gene sequence: CDR1 MNHEY, CDR2 SMNVEV (reference sequence). Here the CDR3 reads CVSTRGGRGTDTQYF. CDR3 bases: TGTGTCAGCACTCGCGGGGGCAGGGGCACAGATACGCAGTATTTT.

This clonotype has at least ten counts. The genes are TRBV5-1 and TRBJ2-6; 7 nucleotides line up with TRBD2. The CDR3 spans 20 residues. V shed 4 bases and J 0 bases; nucleotides not matched to a gene: 16. The germline gives CDR1 SGHRS, CDR2 YFSETQ. CDR3 coding DNA: TGCGCCAGCAGCAAACAAGGACTAGGGGCGTTTAACTCTGGGGCCAACGTCCTGACTTTC. Amino acids: CASSKQGLGAFNSGANVLTF.

This clonotype was seen many times. This sequence joins TRBV6-5 and TRBJ1-2; D is possibly TRBD1 (5 bases). The CDR3 length is 14 residues. CDR1 and CDR2 (germline): MNHEY, SVGAGI. V was pared by 5 bases and J by 8 bases, with 18 bases between. In DNA, the CDR3 is TGTGCCAGCAGTGACCGGGGGGGACGAAGAGGCTACACCTTC. Translated: CASSDRGGRRGYTF.